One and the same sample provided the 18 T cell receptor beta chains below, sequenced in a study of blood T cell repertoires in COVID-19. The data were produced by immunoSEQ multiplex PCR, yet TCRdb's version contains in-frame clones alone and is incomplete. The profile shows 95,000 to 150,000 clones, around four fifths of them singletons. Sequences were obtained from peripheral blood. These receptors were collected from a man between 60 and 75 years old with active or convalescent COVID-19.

CDR3 sequence reads: CASSYHTYTEAFF. The CDR3 DNA follows: TGTGCCAGCAGCTATCACACCTACACTGAAGCTTTCTTT. This rearrangement joins TRBV5-5 to TRBJ1-1; D gene uncertain. CDR3 length equals 13 residues. Germline-derived CDR1 and CDR2 are SGHKS and YYEKEE (reference sequence). The V and J ends lost 3 bases and 3 bases respectively, with 9 bases between them.

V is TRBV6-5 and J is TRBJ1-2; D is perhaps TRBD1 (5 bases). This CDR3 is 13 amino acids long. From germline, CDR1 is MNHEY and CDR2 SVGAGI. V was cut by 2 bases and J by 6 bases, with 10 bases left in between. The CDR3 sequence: CASSYPGLDGYTF. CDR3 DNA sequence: TGTGCCAGCAGTTACCCAGGGCTTGATGGCTACACCTTC.

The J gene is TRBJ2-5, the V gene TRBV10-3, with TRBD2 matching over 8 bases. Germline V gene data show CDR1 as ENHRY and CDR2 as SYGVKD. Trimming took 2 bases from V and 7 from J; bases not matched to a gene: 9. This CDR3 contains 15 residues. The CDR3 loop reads CAISERGGRPPTQYF. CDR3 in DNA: TGTGCCATCAGTGAGAGGGGCGGGAGGCCGCCGACCCAGTACTTC.

The CDR3: CASSLASGINTGELFF. CDR3 DNA sequence: TGTGCCAGCAGCTTAGCTAGCGGGATAAACACCGGGGAGCTGTTTTTT. The V gene is TRBV7-2, the J gene TRBJ2-2, with 8 positions matching TRBD2. Germline lookup yields CDR1 SGHTA and CDR2 FQGNSA. The CDR3 contains 16 residues. The junction had 2 bases not matched to a gene; V was cut back by 0 bases and J by 2 bases.

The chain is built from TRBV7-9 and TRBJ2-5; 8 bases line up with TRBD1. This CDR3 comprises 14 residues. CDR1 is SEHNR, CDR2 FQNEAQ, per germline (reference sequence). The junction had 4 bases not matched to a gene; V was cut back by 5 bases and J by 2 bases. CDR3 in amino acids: CASSQGTGQETQYF. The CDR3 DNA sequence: TGTGCCAGCAGCCAGGGGACAGGACAAGAGACCCAGTACTTC.

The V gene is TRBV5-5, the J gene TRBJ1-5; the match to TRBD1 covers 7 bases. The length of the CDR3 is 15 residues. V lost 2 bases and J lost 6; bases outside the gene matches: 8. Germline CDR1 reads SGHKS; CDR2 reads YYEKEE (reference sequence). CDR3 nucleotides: TGTGCCAGCAGCTTCGGGGCAGGGGGGTTTCAGCCCCAGCATTTT. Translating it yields CASSFGAGGFQPQHF.

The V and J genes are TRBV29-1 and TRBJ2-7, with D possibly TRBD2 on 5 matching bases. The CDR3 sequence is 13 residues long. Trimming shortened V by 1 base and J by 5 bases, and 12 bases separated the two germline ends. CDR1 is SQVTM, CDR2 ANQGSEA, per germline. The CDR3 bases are TGCAGCGTTGAAGCGGGAACTCTGGACGAGCAGTACTTC. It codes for CSVEAGTLDEQYF.

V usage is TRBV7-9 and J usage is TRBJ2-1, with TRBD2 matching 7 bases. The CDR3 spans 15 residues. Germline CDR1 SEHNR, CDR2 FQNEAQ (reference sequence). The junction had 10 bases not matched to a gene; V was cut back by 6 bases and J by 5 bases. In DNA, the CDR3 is TGTGCCAGCAGTGGGCTAGCGGTTTTAGACAATGAGCAGTTCTTC. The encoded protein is CASSGLAVLDNEQFF. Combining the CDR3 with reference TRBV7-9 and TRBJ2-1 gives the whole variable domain DTGVSQNPRHKITKRGQNVTFRCDPISEHNRLYWYRQTLGQGPEFLTYFQNEAQLEKSRLLSDRFSAERPKGSFSTLEIQRTEQGDSAMYLCASSGLAVLDNEQFFGPGTRLTVL.

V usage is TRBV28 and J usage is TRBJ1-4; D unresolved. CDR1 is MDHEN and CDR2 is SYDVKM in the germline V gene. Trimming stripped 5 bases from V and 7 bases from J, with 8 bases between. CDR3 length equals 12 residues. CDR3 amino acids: CASSPISEKLFF. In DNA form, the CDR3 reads TGTGCCAGCAGTCCTATAAGTGAAAAACTGTTTTTT.

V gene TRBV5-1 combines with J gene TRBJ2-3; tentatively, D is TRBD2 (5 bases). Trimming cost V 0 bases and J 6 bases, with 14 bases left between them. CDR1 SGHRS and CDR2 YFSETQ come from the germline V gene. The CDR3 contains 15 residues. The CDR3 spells CASSLVGNGKDTQYF. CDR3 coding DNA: TGCGCCAGCAGCTTGGTTGGAAACGGGAAGGATACGCAGTATTTT.

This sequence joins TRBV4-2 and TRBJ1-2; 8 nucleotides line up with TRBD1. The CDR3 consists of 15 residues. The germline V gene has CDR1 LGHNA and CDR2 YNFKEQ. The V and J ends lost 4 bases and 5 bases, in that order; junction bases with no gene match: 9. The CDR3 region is CASSPLPGTGYGYTF. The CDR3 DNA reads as TGTGCCAGCAGCCCTCTTCCCGGGACAGGATATGGCTACACCTTC.

Here the CDR3 reads CASSLDRGGNTIYF. DNA of the CDR3: TGTGCCAGCAGCTTAGACAGGGGTGGAAACACCATATATTTT. This chain connects TRBV11-2 to TRBJ1-3, with D possibly matching TRBD1 (6 bases). Germline CDR1 is SGHAT and CDR2 is FQNNGV. This CDR3 is 14 amino acids long. V shed 0 bases and J shed 3 bases, with 6 bases lying between them.

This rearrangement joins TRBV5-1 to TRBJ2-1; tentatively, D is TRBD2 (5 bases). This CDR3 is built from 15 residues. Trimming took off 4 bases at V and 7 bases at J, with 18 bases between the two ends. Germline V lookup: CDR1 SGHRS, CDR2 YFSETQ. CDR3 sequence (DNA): TGCGCCAGCAGCCCCTCGCCTGACTACGGGAATGAGCAGTTCTTC. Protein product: CASSPSPDYGNEQFF.

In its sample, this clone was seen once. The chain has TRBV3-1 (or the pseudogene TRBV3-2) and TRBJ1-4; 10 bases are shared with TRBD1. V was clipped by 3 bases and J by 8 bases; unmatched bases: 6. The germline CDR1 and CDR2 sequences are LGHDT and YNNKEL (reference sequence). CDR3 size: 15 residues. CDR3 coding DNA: TGTGCCAGCAGCCATTCGGGGACAGGGGACGAAAAACTGTTTTTT. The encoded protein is CASSHSGTGDEKLFF.

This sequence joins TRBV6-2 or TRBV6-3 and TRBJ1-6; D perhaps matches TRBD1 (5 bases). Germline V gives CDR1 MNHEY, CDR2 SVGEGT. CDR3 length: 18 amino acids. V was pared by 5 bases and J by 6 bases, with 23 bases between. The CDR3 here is CASSHLDGGVIANSPLHF. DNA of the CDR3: TGTGCCAGCAGTCATCTGGACGGAGGGGTAATCGCTAATTCACCCCTCCACTTT.

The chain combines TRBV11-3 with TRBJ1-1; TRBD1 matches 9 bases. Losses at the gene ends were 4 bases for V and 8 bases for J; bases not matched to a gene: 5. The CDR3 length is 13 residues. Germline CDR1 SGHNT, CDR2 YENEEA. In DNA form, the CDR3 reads TGTGCCAGCAGCTCAACCGGGACAGGGGAAGCTTTCTTT. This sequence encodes CASSSTGTGEAFF.

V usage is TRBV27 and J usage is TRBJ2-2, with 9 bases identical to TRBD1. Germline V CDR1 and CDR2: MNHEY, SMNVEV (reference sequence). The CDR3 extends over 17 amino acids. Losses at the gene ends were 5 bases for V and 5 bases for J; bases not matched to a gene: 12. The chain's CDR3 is CASSPNPGQGITGELFF. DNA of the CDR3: TGTGCCAGCAGTCCTAACCCGGGACAGGGCATTACCGGGGAGCTGTTTTTT.

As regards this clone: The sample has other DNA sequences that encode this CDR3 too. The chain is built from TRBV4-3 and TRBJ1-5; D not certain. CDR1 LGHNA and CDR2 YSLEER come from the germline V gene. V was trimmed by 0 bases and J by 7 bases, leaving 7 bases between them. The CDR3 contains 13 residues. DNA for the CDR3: TGCGCCAGCAGCCAAGAAGGAGGGCAGCCCCAGCATTTT. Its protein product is CASSQEGGQPQHF.